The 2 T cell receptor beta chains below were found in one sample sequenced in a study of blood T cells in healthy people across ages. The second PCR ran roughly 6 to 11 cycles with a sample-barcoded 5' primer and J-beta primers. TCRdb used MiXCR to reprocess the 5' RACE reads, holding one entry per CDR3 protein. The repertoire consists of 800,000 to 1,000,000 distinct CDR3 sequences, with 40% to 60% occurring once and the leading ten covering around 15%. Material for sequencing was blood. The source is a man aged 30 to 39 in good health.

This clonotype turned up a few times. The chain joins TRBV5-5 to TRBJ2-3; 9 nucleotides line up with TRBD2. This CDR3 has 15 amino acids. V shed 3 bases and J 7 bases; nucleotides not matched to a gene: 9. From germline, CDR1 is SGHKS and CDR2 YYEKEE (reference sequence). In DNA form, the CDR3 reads TGTGCCAGCAGCTCGACTAGCGGAAATGTGAATACGCAGTATTTT. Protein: CASSSTSGNVNTQYF. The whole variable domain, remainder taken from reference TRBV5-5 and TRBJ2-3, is DAGVTQSPTHLIKTRGQQVTLRCSPISGHKSVSWYQQVLGQGPQFIFQYYEKEERGRGNFPDRFSARQFPNYSSELNVNALLLGDSALYLCASSSTSGNVNTQYFGPGTRLTVL.

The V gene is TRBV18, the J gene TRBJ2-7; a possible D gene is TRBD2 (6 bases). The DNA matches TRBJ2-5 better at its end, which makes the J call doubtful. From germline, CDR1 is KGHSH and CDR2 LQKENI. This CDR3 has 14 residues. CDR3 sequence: CASSPAFAGETQYF. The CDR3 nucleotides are TGTGCCAGCTCACCAGCCTTTGCGGGGGAGACCCAGTACTTC.